This T cell receptor beta chain was sequenced in a study of CD8+ T cells in alopecia areata. Study details: A 6-month off-drug phase came after tofacitinib, which had lasted 6 to 18 months. Broader study findings: More clonal than normal scalp was lesional scalp, particularly alopecia totalis/universalis.

Stated treatment: oral pan-JAK inhibitor, 5-10 mg twice daily. This clone was recorded a few times. Its antigen is as yet unknown. Sequencing used cDNA as its template, made by extracting RNA and reverse transcribing it. Data came from immunoSEQ multiplex PCR; TCRdb stores just in-frame clones and leaves some out. The table shows some 200,000 clones, with approximately 56% occurring only once. The material sequenced was CD4+ T cells sorted from blood, taken at week 4, from a patient treated with tofacitinib. This receptor was taken from a human donor with alopecia areata.

CDR3 nucleotides: TGTGCCAGCAGCTTATCATCCGGGGACAGGGCCCGGATTGAGCAGTTCTTC. Its protein product is CASSLSSGDRARIEQFF. The J gene is TRBJ2-1, the V gene TRBV7-9; 9 nucleotides agree with TRBD1. This CDR3 comprises 17 residues. CDR1 is SEHNR and CDR2 is FQNEAQ in the germline V gene (reference sequence). The J segment lost 9 bases and the V segment lost 2 bases, leaving 14 bases of the junction unmatched.